This TCR beta chain is drawn from a study of blood T cell repertoires in COVID-19. The wider study: Whether acute or convalescent, the COVID-19 samples came from the United States, Italy and Spain. The cDNA or gDNA used as material had been derived from T cells, B-cell-depleted T cells, or PBMCs.

In the study's own analysis: The assay estimated nucleated cells by amplifying reference gene primers. Profiling relied on immunoSEQ multiplex PCR, and the TCRdb table lists in-frame clones only, not all of them. D and trimming were read from the DNA, whereas the V and J calls and clone size are those reported in that table. The data contain about 150,000 clones, 60% to 85% of them singletons. In germline, CDR1 is SEHNR, CDR2 FQNEAQ (reference sequence). The CDR3 contains 14 residues. V lost 3 bases and J lost 0, with 8 bases in between. This clone came up a few times. The specimen was peripheral blood. The chain carries TRBV7-9 and TRBJ1-1; D not resolved. The sequence came from a middle-aged man with active or convalescent COVID-19. The CDR3 sequence: CASSLVTVNTEAFF. As DNA, the CDR3 is TGTGCCAGCAGCTTGGTAACAGTGAACACTGAAGCTTTCTTT.